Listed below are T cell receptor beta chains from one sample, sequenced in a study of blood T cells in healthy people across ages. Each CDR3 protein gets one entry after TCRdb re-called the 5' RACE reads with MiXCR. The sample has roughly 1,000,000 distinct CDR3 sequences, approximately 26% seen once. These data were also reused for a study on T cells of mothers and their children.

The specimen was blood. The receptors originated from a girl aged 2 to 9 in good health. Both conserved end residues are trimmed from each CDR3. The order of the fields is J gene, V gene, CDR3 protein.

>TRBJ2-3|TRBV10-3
AIMETSGGIDTQY
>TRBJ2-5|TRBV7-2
ASRSSGEETQY
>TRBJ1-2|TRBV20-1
SARDTVINQDGLVGFGYT
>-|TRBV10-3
AIGTGTGSSYEQY
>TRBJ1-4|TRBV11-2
ASSSDRANEKLF
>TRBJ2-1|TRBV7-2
ASSAGLANDEQF
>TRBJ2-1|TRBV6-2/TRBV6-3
ASSRRGDDNEQF
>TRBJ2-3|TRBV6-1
ASSRYGTDTQY
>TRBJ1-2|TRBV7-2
ASSPGQSLHGYT
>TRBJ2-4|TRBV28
ASSQTAGRGLAKNIQY
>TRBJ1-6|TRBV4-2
ASSQDLGWDSPLH
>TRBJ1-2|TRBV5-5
ASGNWESPMSYT
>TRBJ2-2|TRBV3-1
ASSQGAASNTGELF
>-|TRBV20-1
SAIRVAGGSYEQY
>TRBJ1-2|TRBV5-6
ASSYVDRWLDYGYT
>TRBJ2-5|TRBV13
ASSTSRVETQY